This T cell receptor beta chain was recovered during a study of T cells after yellow fever vaccination. Study results and limitations: A large majority of primary-vaccination clones showed up again after the booster (about 96% CD4, roughly 88% CD8). Abundant clonotypes (contaminants from the bulk population) could be present in FACS-sorted repertoires. A weaker but faster secondary response was observed, peaking on day 5 versus 15.

J gave up 5 bases and V 5 bases, and 8 bases lay outside the gene matches. CDR1 and CDR2 from the germline V gene are SGHRS and YFSETQ. This CDR3 is 14 amino acids long. 5'RACE template switching generated TCR cDNA, adding a universal primer site and UMIs. TCRdb reanalysed the 5' RACE reads using MiXCR and keeps one entry per CDR3 protein. There are around 600,000 distinct CDR3 sequences in the sample; roughly an eighth occur only once, and 15% lies in the top ten. The sample holds a few counts of this clonotype. The antigen is unknown. Sequences were derived from PBMCs, sampled on the day of the yellow fever booster vaccination. This chain connects TRBV5-1 to TRBJ2-7, with 9 bases lining up with TRBD1. The TCR comes from a man aged 25 to 40 who received the YFV17D yellow fever vaccine. The chain's CDR3 is CASRGDREINEQYF. DNA for the CDR3: TGCGCCAGCAGGGGGGACAGGGAAATCAACGAGCAGTACTTC.